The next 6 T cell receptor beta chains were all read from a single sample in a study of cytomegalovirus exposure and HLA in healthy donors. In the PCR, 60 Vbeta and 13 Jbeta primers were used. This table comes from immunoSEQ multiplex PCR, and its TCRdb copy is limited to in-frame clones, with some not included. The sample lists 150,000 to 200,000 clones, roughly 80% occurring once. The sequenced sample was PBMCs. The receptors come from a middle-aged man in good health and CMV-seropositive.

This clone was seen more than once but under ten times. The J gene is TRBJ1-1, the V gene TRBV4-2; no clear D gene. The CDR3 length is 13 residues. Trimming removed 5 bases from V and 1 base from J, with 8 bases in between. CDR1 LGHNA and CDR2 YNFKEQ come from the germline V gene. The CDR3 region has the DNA TGTGCCAGCAGCTTTCGGGAGAACACTGAAGCTTTCTTT. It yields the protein CASSFRENTEAFF.

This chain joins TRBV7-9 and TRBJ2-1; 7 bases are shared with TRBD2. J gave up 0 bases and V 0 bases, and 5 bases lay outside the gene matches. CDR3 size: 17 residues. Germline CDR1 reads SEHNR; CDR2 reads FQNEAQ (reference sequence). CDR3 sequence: CASSLARRTSSYNEQFF. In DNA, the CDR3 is TGTGCCAGCAGCTTAGCTAGGAGGACTAGCTCCTACAATGAGCAGTTCTTC.

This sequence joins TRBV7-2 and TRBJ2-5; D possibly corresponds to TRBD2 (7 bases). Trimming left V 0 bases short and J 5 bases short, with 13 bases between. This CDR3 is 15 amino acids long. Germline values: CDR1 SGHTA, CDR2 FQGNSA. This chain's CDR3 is CASSLAGGPHETQYF. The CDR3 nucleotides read TGTGCCAGCAGCTTAGCGGGGGGGCCTCACGAGACCCAGTACTTC. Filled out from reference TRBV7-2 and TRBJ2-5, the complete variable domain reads GAGVSQSPSNKVTEKGKDVELRCDPISGHTALYWYRQSLGQGLEFLIYFQGNSAPDKSGLPSDRFSAERTGGSVSTLTIQRTQQEDSAVYLCASSLAGGPHETQYFGPGTRLLVL.

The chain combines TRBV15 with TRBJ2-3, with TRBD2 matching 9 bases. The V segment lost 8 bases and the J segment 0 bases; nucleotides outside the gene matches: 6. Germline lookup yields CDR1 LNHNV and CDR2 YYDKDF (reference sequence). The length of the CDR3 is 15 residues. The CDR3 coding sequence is TGTGCCACCCATCTCACTAGCGGGAGCACAGATACGCAGTATTTT. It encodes CATHLTSGSTDTQYF.

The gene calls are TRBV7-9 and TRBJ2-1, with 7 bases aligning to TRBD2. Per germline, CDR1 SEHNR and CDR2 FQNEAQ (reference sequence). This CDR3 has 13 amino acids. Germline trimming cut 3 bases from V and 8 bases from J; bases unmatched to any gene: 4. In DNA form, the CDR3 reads TGTGCCAGCAGCTTGGGAGGGTCCTATGAGCAGTTCTTC. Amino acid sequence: CASSLGGSYEQFF.

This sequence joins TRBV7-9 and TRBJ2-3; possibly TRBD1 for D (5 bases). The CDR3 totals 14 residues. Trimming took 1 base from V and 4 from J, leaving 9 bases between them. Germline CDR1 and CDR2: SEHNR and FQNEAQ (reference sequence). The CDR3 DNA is TGTGCCAGCAGCTTAGGGCAGGGCCCAGATACGCAGTATTTT. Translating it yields CASSLGQGPDTQYF.